The 17 T cell receptor beta chains below all came from one sample that was sequenced in a study of blood T cell repertoires in COVID-19. Method: immunoSEQ multiplex PCR; TCRdb's copy keeps in-frame clones and lacks some. The repertoire holds roughly 190,000 clones, with less than 90% as singletons. The sequenced sample was peripheral blood. The receptors were sampled from a woman between 40 and 55 years old with acute or convalescent COVID-19.

The chain carries TRBV6-6 and TRBJ1-4; 8 bases map to TRBD1. V was pared by 8 bases and J by 7 bases, with 12 bases of the junction left unmatched. Germline CDR1 is MNHNY and CDR2 is SVGAGI (reference sequence). The CDR3 runs 15 residues. Here the CDR3 DNA reads TGTGCCAGCGGGACGAAGACAGGGGCGGGTGAAAAACTGTTTTTT. Its protein is CASGTKTGAGEKLFF.

The J gene is TRBJ2-7, the V gene TRBV30; possibly TRBD2 for D (7 bases). Trimming removed 4 bases at V and 5 bases at J, with 12 bases between. This CDR3 is 12 amino acids long. Looked up from germline, CDR1 is GTSNPN and CDR2 is SVGIG (reference sequence). DNA for the CDR3: TGTGCCTGGAAGGGGGGGGCGGACGAGCAGTACTTC. Translating gives CAWKGGADEQYF.

The CDR3 DNA follows: TGTGCCAGTGAGACTAGCAGAAACACCGGGGAGCTGTTTTTT. This codes for CASETSRNTGELFF. The chain carries TRBV2 and TRBJ2-2; 7 bases line up with TRBD2. CDR3 size: 14 residues. J was trimmed by 2 bases and V by 9 bases; bases with no gene match: 6. Germline CDR1 is SNHLY and CDR2 is FYNNEI.

The chain uses TRBV7-8 and TRBJ2-2, with 12 bases lining up with TRBD2. The CDR3 has 17 residues. Germline CDR1 is SGHVS and CDR2 is FQNEAQ. With 5 bases clipped from V and 1 base from J, the junction kept 5 bases outside the gene matches. The CDR3 here is CASSRLAGEVNTGELFF. CDR3 nucleotide sequence: TGTGCCAGCAGCCGACTAGCGGGAGAGGTGAACACCGGGGAGCTGTTTTTT.

The genes are TRBV29-1 and TRBJ2-7; no clear D. This CDR3 contains 15 residues. The ends were cut back, 1 base at V and 0 bases at J, with 13 bases in the middle. Germline loops: CDR1 SQVTM, CDR2 ANQGSEA. CDR3 in DNA: TGCAGCGTTGAAGTGGCTGAATGGCCCTCCTACGAGCAGTACTTC. Its protein is CSVEVAEWPSYEQYF.

The chain uses TRBV29-1 and TRBJ1-4, with a weak D call TRBD1 (5 bases). Germline CDR1 SQVTM, CDR2 ANQGSEA. This CDR3 has 11 residues. V was pared by 7 bases and J by 4 bases, with 7 bases between. The chain's CDR3 is CSGTYNEKLFF. CDR3 nucleotides: TGCAGCGGGACATATAATGAAAAACTGTTTTTT.

The J gene is TRBJ1-2, the V gene TRBV10-2; D not resolved. Trimming removed 3 bases at V and 8 bases at J, with 7 bases between. Per germline, CDR1 WSHSY and CDR2 SAAADI. The CDR3 consists of 11 residues. In nucleotides, the CDR3 is TGCGCCAGCAGTGACTCTGCGGGCTACACCTTC. Its translation: CASSDSAGYTF.

The chain carries TRBV5-8 and TRBJ1-4; D call uncertain. V was clipped by 4 bases and J by 5 bases, with 12 bases between them. The CDR3 covers 14 residues. Looked up from germline, CDR1 is SGHTS and CDR2 is YDEGEE. CDR3: CASSRGSSNEKLFF. The CDR3, as DNA: TGTGCCAGCAGCCGAGGCAGTTCAAATGAAAAACTGTTTTTT.

This clone has just a few counts. This chain links TRBV27 with TRBJ1-6; D is possibly TRBD1 (5 bases). This CDR3 contains 13 residues. Germline CDR1 is MNHEY and CDR2 is SMNVEV (reference sequence). Trimming took 4 bases from V and 7 from J, leaving 8 bases between them. CDR3 DNA sequence: TGTGCCAGCAGTTGGGGGAGGAATTCACCCCTCCACTTT. Its translation: CASSWGRNSPLHF.

This clone was picked up one time. V gene TRBV2 combines with J gene TRBJ2-1; no definite D call. The CDR3 length is 11 residues. Germline V CDR1 and CDR2: SNHLY, FYNNEI. V lost 4 bases and J lost 15, with 13 bases in between. CDR3 DNA: TGTGCCAGCAGTGTAGAGTTCGGGTGGTTCTTC. This encodes CASSVEFGWFF. The whole variable domain, remainder taken from reference TRBV2 and TRBJ2-1, is EPEVTQTPSHQVTQMGQEVILRCVPISNHLYFYWYRQILGQKVEFLVSFYNNEISEKSEIFDDQFSVERPDGSNFTLKIRSTKLEDSAMYFCASSVEFGWFFGPGTRLTVL.

CDR3 DNA sequence: TGTGCCAGCAGCCCAGGGACAGGGGGCATCGGGGAGCTGTTTTTT. Translation: CASSPGTGGIGELFF. The chain has TRBV5-6 and TRBJ2-2, with TRBD1 matching over 12 bases. Germline CDR1 reads SGHDT; CDR2 reads YYEEEE. Unmatched junction bases numbered 5, after V lost 4 bases and J lost 7 bases. CDR3 length: 15 residues.

The V call is TRBV10-3, the J call TRBJ1-5; D is unclear. Between the trimmed V and J ends, which lost 3 bases and 4 bases, there was a span of 10 bases. CDR1 and CDR2 from the germline V gene are ENHRY and SYGVKD. The CDR3 sequence is 14 residues long. The CDR3 reads CAISEATANQPQHF. In nucleotides, the CDR3 is TGTGCCATCAGTGAAGCGACCGCGAATCAGCCCCAGCATTTT.

The chain is built from TRBV7-9 and TRBJ1-1; weak D call: TRBD1 (5 bases). Trimming stripped 4 bases from V and 7 bases from J, with 16 bases between. CDR3 length: 14 amino acids. Germline CDR1 SEHNR, CDR2 FQNEAQ (reference sequence). CDR3 sequence (DNA): TGTGCCAGCAGCTCATCACCGTTTCAGGGTGAAGCTTTCTTT. Translation: CASSSSPFQGEAFF. Drawing the rest from reference TRBV7-9 and TRBJ1-1, the complete variable domain is DTGVSQNPRHKITKRGQNVTFRCDPISEHNRLYWYRQTLGQGPEFLTYFQNEAQLEKSRLLSDRFSAERPKGSFSTLEIQRTEQGDSAMYLCASSSSPFQGEAFFGQGTRLTVV.

This rearrangement joins TRBV7-8 to TRBJ2-5; D is undetermined. Germline loops: CDR1 SGHVS, CDR2 FQNEAQ. With 5 bases removed from V and 4 bases from J, the gap between germline ends came to 5 bases. This CDR3 has 11 amino acids. The chain's CDR3 is CASSAGETQYF. DNA for the CDR3: TGTGCCAGCAGCGCCGGAGAGACCCAGTACTTC.

The chain employs TRBV6-5 and TRBJ2-1; 8 positions match TRBD1. Germline trimming cut 6 bases from V and 7 bases from J; bases unmatched to any gene: 5. Per germline, CDR1 MNHEY and CDR2 SVGAGI. This CDR3 spans 13 amino acids. CDR3 nucleotides: TGTGCCAGCAGGAGGACAGGGTCAAATGAGCAGTTCTTC. Protein: CASRRTGSNEQFF.

This sequence joins TRBV2 and TRBJ1-5; the D gene is possibly TRBD1 (6 bases). Trimming left V 7 bases short and J 6 bases short, with 13 bases between. The CDR3 loop spans 13 amino acids. Germline CDR1 is SNHLY and CDR2 is FYNNEI. CDR3 nucleotide sequence: TGTGCCAGCACTCGGACAGTCATTCAGCCCCAGCATTTT. It translates to CASTRTVIQPQHF.

This sequence joins TRBV12-5 and TRBJ2-3; TRBD1 aligns across 9 bases. CDR1 and CDR2 from the germline V gene are LGHNT and FRNRAP. This CDR3 has 17 amino acids. The ends lost 4 bases at V and 3 bases at J; junction bases unmatched: 11. As DNA, the CDR3 is TGTGCTAGTGGTTCCAATTTACAGGGGGCGCGTACAGATACGCAGTATTTT. This sequence encodes CASGSNLQGARTDTQYF.